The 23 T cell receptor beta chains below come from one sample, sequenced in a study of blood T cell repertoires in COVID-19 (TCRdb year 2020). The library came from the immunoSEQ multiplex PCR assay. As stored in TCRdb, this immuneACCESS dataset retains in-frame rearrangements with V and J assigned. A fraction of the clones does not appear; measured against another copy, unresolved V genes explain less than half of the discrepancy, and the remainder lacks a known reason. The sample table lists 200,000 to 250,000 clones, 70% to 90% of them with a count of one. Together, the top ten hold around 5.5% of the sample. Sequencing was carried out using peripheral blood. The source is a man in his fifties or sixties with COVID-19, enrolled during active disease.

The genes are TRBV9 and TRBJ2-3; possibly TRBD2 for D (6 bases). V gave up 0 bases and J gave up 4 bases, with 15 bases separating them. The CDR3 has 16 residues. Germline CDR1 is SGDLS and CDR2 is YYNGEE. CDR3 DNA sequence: TGTGCCAGCAGCGTAGGTTTAGGCGGGGTGGCAGATACGCAGTATTTT. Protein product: CASSVGLGGVADTQYF.

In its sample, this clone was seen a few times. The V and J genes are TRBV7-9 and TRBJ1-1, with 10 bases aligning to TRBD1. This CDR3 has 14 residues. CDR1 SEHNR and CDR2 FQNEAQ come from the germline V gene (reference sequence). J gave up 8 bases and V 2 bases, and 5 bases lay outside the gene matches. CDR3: CASSLSDRGREAFF. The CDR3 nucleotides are TGTGCCAGCAGCTTATCAGACAGGGGGCGGGAAGCTTTCTTT.

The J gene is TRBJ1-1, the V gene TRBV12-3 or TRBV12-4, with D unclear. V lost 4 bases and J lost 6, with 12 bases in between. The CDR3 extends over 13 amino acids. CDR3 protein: CASSYNHSPEAFF. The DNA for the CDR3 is TGTGCCAGCAGTTACAACCACAGCCCTGAAGCTTTCTTT.

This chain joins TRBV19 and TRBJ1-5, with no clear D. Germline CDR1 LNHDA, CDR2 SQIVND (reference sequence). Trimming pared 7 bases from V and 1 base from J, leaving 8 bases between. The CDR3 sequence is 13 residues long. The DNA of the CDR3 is TGTGCCAGTATGGGCTGGAGCAATCAGCCCCAGCATTTT. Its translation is CASMGWSNQPQHF.

The CDR3 spells CASSLALADTGELFF. The CDR3 coding sequence is TGTGCCAGCAGCTTGGCGCTAGCGGACACCGGGGAGCTGTTTTTT. The rearrangement links TRBV5-4 to TRBJ2-2, with 7 bases matching TRBD2. Trimming took 0 bases from V and 3 from J; bases not matched to a gene: 2. Germline V gives CDR1 SGHNT, CDR2 YYREEE (reference sequence). The CDR3 is 15 amino acids.

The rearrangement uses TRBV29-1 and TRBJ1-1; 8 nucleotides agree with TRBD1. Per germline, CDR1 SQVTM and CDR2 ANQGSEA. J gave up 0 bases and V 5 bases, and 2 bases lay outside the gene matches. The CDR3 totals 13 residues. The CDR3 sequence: CSVQGAMNTEAFF. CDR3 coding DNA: TGCAGCGTTCAGGGGGCCATGAACACTGAAGCTTTCTTT.

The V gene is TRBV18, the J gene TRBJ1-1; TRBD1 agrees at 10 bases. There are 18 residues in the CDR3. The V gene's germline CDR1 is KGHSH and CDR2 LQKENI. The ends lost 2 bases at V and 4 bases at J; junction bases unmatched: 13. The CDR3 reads CASSPSSIPGQGFTEAFF. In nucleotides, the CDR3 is TGTGCCAGCTCACCATCTAGCATACCGGGACAGGGGTTCACTGAAGCTTTCTTT. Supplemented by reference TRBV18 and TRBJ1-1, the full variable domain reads NAGVMQNPRHLVRRRGQEARLRCSPMKGHSHVYWYRQLPEEGLKFMVYLQKENIIDESGMPKERFSAEFPKEGPSILRIQQVVRGDSAAYFCASSPSSIPGQGFTEAFFGQGTRLTVV.

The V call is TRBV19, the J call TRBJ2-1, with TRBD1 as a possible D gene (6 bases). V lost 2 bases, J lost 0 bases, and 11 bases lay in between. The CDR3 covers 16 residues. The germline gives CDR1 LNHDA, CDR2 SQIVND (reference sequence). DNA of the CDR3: TGTGCCAGTAGTATACCCACAGGGCCCTCCTACAATGAGCAGTTCTTC. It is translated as CASSIPTGPSYNEQFF.

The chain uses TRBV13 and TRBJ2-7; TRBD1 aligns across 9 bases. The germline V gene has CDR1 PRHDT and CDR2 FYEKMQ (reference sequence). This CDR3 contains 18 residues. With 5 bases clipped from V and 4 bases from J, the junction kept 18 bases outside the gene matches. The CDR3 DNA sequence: TGTGCCAGCAGCCGACAAACAGGGGGCGAATTTTTAAAATACGAGCAGTACTTC. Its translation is CASSRQTGGEFLKYEQYF.

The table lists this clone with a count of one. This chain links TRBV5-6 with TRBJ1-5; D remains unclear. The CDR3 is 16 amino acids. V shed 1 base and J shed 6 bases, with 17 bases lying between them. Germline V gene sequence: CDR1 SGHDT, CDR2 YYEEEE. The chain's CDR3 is CASSLLVNLEFQPQHF. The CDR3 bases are TGTGCCAGCAGCTTGTTGGTCAACTTGGAGTTTCAGCCCCAGCATTTT.

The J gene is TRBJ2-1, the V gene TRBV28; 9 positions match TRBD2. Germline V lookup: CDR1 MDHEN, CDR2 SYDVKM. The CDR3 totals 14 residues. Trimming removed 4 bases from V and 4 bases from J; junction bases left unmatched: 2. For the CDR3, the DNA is TGTGCCAGCAGTTCTCTAGCGGGATACAATGAGCAGTTCTTC. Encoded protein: CASSSLAGYNEQFF. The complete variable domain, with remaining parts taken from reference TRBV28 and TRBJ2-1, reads DVKVTQSSRYLVKRTGEKVFLECVQDMDHENMFWYRQDPGLGLRLIYFSYDVKMKEKGDIPEGYSVSREKKERFSLILESASTNQTSMYLCASSSLAGYNEQFFGPGTRLTVL.

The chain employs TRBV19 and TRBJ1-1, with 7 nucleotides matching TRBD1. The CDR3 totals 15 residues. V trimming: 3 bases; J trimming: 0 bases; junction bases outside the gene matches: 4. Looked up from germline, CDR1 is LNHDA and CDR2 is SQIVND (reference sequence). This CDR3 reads CASSIHRGLNTEAFF. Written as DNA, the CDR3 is TGTGCCAGTAGTATTCACAGGGGATTGAACACTGAAGCTTTCTTT.

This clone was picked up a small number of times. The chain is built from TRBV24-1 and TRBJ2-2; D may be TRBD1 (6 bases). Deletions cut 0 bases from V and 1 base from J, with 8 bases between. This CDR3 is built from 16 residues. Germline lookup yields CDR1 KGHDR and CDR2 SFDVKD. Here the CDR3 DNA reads TGTGCCACCAGTGATTTGGGCAGGGGGAACACCGGGGAGCTGTTTTTT. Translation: CATSDLGRGNTGELFF.

CDR3 coding DNA: TGTGCCAGCAGCCAAGGCGGGGGACACCAAGAGACCCAGTACTTC. Amino acids: CASSQGGGHQETQYF. The V gene is TRBV14, the J gene TRBJ2-5; TRBD2 matches 7 bases. Trimming cost V 1 base and J 0 bases; bases outside gene matches: 2. Germline CDR1 and CDR2: SGHDN and FVKESK. CDR3 length: 15 residues.

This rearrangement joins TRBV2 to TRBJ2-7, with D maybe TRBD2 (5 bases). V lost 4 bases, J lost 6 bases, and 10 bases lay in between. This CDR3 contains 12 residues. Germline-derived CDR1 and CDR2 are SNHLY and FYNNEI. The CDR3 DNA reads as TGTGCCAGCAGTGTAGAGGGCTTCGAGCAGTACTTC. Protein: CASSVEGFEQYF.

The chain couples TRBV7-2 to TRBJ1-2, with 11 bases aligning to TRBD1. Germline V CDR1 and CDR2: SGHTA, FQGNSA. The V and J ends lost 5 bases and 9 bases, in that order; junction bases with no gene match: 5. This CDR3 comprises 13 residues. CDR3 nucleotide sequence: TGTGCCAGCAGCCGAGGGACAGGGGGTCGCTACACCTTC. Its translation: CASSRGTGGRYTF.

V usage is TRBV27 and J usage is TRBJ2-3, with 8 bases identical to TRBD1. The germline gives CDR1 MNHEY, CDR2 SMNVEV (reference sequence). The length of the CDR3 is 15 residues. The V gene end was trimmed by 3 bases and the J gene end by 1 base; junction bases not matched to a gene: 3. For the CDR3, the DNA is TGTGCCAGCAGTTTTGACAGGGGTGGCACAGATACGCAGTATTTT. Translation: CASSFDRGGTDTQYF.

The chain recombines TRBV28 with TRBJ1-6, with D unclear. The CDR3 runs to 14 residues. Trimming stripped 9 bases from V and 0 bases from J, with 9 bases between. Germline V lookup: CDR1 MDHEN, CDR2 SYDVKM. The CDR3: CASQESSYNSPLHF. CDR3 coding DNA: TGTGCCAGTCAGGAAAGCTCCTATAATTCACCCCTCCACTTT. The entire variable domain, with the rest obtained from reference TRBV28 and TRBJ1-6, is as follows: DVKVTQSSRYLVKRTGEKVFLECVQDMDHENMFWYRQDPGLGLRLIYFSYDVKMKEKGDIPEGYSVSREKKERFSLILESASTNQTSMYLCASQESSYNSPLHFGNGTRLTVT.

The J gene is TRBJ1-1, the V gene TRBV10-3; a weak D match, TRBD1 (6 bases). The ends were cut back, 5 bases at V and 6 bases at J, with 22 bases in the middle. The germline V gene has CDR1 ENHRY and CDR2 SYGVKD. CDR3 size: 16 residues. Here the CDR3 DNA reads TGTGCCATCAGTATACATAAACAGGGTAAAAACCCTGAAGCTTTCTTT. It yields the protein CAISIHKQGKNPEAFF.

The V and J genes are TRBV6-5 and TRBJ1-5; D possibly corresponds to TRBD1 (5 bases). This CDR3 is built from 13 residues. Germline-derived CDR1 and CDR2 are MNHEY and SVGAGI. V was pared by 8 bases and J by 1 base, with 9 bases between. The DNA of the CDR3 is TGTGCCAGCGGTAGGGGAAGCAATCAGCCCCAGCATTTT. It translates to CASGRGSNQPQHF.

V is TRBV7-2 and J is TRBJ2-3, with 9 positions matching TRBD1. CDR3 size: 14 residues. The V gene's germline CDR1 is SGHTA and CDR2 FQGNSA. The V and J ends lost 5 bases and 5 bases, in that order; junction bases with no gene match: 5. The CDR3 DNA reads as TGTGCCAGCAGCCAACCGGGACAGGGAGATACGCAGTATTTT. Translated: CASSQPGQGDTQYF.

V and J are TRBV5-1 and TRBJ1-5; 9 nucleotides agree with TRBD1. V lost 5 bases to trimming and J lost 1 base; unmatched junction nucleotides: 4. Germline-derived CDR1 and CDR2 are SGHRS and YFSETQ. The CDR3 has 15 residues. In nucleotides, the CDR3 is TGCGCCAGCAGAGCCGGGACAGGGAGCAATCAGCCCCAGCATTTT. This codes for CASRAGTGSNQPQHF.

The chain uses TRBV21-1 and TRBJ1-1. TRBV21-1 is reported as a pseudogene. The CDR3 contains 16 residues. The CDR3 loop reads CASSKGGNWEETEAFF. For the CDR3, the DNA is TGTGCCAGCAGCAAGGGCGGGAATTGGGAGGAAACTGAAGCTTTCTTT.